This is a list of T cell receptor beta chains from one sample in a study of T-cell reconstitution after alpha-beta-depleted transplantation in children. MiXCR, applied by TCRdb to the PCR reads, yields one record per CDR3 protein. Of fewer than 550,000 distinct CDR3 sequences listed, over 9.5% were seen once; the top ten hold approximately 14%. The sample was PBMCs, mostly from graft donor cells, taken 180 days after TCRalphabeta/CD19-depleted stem cell transplant. The receptors stem from a female patient between 2 and 15 years old who had a stem cell transplant for aplastic anemia, so the T cells may come from the graft donor. Each CDR3 is given with its conserved first and last residue. The D gene is left open where the match is weak. Rows may omit the clone size; those that give it use once, few, many or a size class.

J gene,clone size,D gene,V gene,CDR3 protein,CDR3 DNA
TRBJ2-2,-,-,TRBV20-1,CSARDGTGELFF,TGCAGTGCTAGAGACGGGACGGGGGAGCTGTTTTTT
TRBJ1-2,few,-,TRBV7-2,CASSLALSNYGYTF,TGTGCCAGCAGCTTAGCGTTATCCAACTATGGCTACACCTTC
TRBJ2-5,few,-,TRBV4-3,CASSRGWGRQETQYF,TGCGCCAGCAGCCGAGGCTGGGGGCGCCAAGAGACCCAGTACTTC
TRBJ2-4,-,TRBD1,TRBV6-1,CASREQGLAKNIQYF,TGTGCCAGCAGAGAACAGGGGTTGGCCAAAAACATTCAGTACTTC
TRBJ1-1,few,-,TRBV11-3,CASSWAGGGNTEAFF,TGTGCCAGCAGCTGGGCAGGTGGGGGGAACACTGAAGCTTTCTTT
TRBJ2-1,few,-,TRBV4-3,CASSQDKGVSGNEQFF,TGCGCCAGCAGCCAAGATAAAGGGGTTTCCGGCAATGAGCAGTTCTTC
TRBJ1-6,few,-,TRBV25-1,CASSRNNSPLHF,TGTGCCAGCAGCCGAAATAATTCACCCCTCCACTTT
TRBJ2-4,few,TRBD2,TRBV28,CASSMGRAGRNIQYF,TGTGCCAGCAGCATGGGTCGAGCGGGACGGAACATTCAGTACTTC
TRBJ1-5,-,-,TRBV30,CAWSGFPSSNQPQHF,TGTGCCTGGAGTGGATTCCCGAGTAGCAATCAGCCCCAGCATTTT
TRBJ1-2,-,-,TRBV7-9,CASSLEEDYGYTF,TGTGCCAGCAGCTTAGAGGAAGACTATGGCTACACCTTC
TRBJ2-2,once,TRBD2,TRBV20-1,CSARDRACCGRLNTGELFF,TGCAGTGCTAGAGACCGTGCCTGTTGCGGGAGACTAAACACCGGGGAGCTGTTTTTT
TRBJ1-5,few,TRBD1,TRBV12-3/TRBV12-4,CASSREGRGFNQPQHF,TGTGCCAGCAGCCGCGAGGGCAGGGGGTTCAATCAGCCCCAGCATTTT
TRBJ2-7,few,TRBD2,TRBV4-3,CASSLTPGLAEYEQYF,TGCGCCAGCAGCCTTACCCCCGGACTAGCGGAGTACGAGCAGTACTTC
TRBJ2-5,many,-,TRBV28,CASSFGTLETQYF,TGTGCCAGCAGCTTTGGGACGTTAGAGACCCAGTACTTC
TRBJ2-5,few,-,TRBV7-8,CASSSRRAGWQSPETQYF,TGTGCCAGCAGTTCTCGACGGGCAGGGTGGCAGTCCCCAGAGACCCAGTACTTC
TRBJ1-1,few,-,TRBV5-1,CASSYRGATEAFF,TGCGCCAGCAGCTATCGGGGAGCGACTGAAGCTTTCTTT
TRBJ1-6,-,TRBD1,TRBV10-3,CAIRSSWGQGASPLHF,TGTGCCATCCGATCAAGCTGGGGACAGGGGGCATCACCCCTCCACTTT
TRBJ2-3,few,-,TRBV7-6,CASSLGARGADTQYF,TGTGCCAGCAGCTTAGGGGCTCGAGGGGCAGATACGCAGTATTTT
TRBJ2-1,-,-,TRBV7-2,CASSSQPFASWEQFF,TGTGCCAGCAGCTCGCAACCTTTCGCTTCTTGGGAGCAGTTCTTC
TRBJ1-1,few,-,TRBV4-3,CASSQGRVGWTEAFF,TGCGCCAGCAGCCAAGGGCGGGTGGGGTGGACTGAAGCTTTCTTT
TRBJ1-2,many,-,TRBV28,CASSFGALLSYGYTF,TGTGCCAGCAGTTTCGGGGCCCTACTCTCCTATGGCTACACCTTC
TRBJ2-1,few,-,TRBV9,CASTENNEQFF,TGTGCCAGCACAGAAAACAATGAGCAGTTCTTC
TRBJ2-3,few,-,TRBV29-1,CSVGGSGVSTDTQYF,TGCAGCGTCGGCGGGTCGGGGGTTAGCACAGATACGCAGTATTTT